This TCR beta chain was sequenced for a study of post-analysis software for immune sequencing data. Findings and limits, study-wide: Strong co-clustering by F measure was seen for same-batch samples. Five TRBV segments, including TRBV5-6, TRBV5-1 and TRBV20-1, were more frequent in patients than controls. Significantly lower normalized Chao1 diversity was found in patients with multiple sclerosis relative to controls.

Prepared TCR beta cDNA libraries contained unique molecular identifiers. Starting from around 1 to 10 million T cells, the study yielded about 540,000 cDNA molecules. TCRdb used MiXCR to reprocess the PCR reads, holding one entry per CDR3 protein. Among approximately 570,000 distinct CDR3 sequences listed, 44% were seen once. The CDR3 is made up of 17 amino acids. The V gene's germline CDR1 is DFQATT and CDR2 SNEGSKA (reference sequence). This clonotype has just a few counts. Its specificity is not known. Sequenced sample: blood. J is TRBJ2-5 and V is TRBV20-1, with 9 bases matching TRBD2. The J call may be faulty, since TRBJ2-7 better matches the DNA end. The receptor's source is a girl aged 5-17 years with multiple sclerosis. Written as DNA, the CDR3 is TGCAGTGCCAAACCGGCCCCAGCGGGAGGTCTGCCTAGCGAGCAGTACTTC. Its translation is CSAKPAPAGGLPSEQYF.